The rows below give T cell receptor beta chains drawn from one sample of a study of blood T cells in healthy people across ages. In TCRdb, the 5' RACE reads were re-called with MiXCR into one record per CDR3 protein. The table has fewer than 950,000 distinct CDR3 sequences, 35% to 40% seen once. The sequencing input was blood. The receptors originated from a man younger than 35 in good health. Both conserved end residues are part of each CDR3. D genes are given only for firm matches. Only some rows state a clone size, as once, few, many or a class for expanded clones.

TRBJ2-3 | NA | NA | TRBV12-3/TRBV12-4 | TGTGCCAGCAGGTGGGGACGGAGCGCAGATACGCAGTATTTT | CASRWGRSADTQYF
TRBJ2-5 | NA | NA | TRBV6-6 | TGTGCCAGCAGTCAGGCGGCAGGGGCGTTAGAGACCCAGTACTTC | CASSQAAGALETQYF
TRBJ1-2 | NA | NA | TRBV6-5 | TGTGCCAGCAGTTACTTGGTTCGGATACACTATGGCTACACCTTC | CASSYLVRIHYGYTF
TRBJ2-5 | NA | NA | TRBV7-6 | TGTGCCAGCAGCTTAGCGCCCCAGGCGTGGGCCCAGTACTTC | CASSLAPQAWAQYF
TRBJ2-2 | NA | TRBD1 | TRBV12-3/TRBV12-4 | TGTGCCAGCAGTTTAGGGGGCAGGGGGCTCACCGGGGAGCTGTTTTTT | CASSLGGRGLTGELFF
TRBJ2-5 | many | NA | TRBV4-1 | TGCGCCAGCAGCCAAGAAAGGTCAGAACAAGAGACCCAGTACTTC | CASSQERSEQETQYF
TRBJ2-3 | many | NA | TRBV9 | TGTGCCAGCAGCGTATCTGGGGGTACGCAGTATTTT | CASSVSGGTQYF
TRBJ1-5 | few | NA | TRBV4-1 | TGCGCCAGCAGCCAAGATGAGCGAGGACAGCCCCAGCATTTT | CASSQDERGQPQHF
TRBJ1-2 | NA | NA | TRBV4-3 | TGCGCCAGCAGCCAAGGAAGGGCAGTTAACTATGGCTACACCTTC | CASSQGRAVNYGYTF
TRBJ2-7 | few | NA | TRBV7-9 | TGTGCCAGCAGCATCACCGGGCCCCCAAATGAGCAGTACTTC | CASSITGPPNEQYF
TRBJ2-7 | NA | NA | TRBV10-3 | TGTGCCATCAGTGAGTCCACAGCCCCGCTAGTCTCTGAGCAGTACTTC | CAISESTAPLVSEQYF
TRBJ1-5 | few | TRBD1 | TRBV27 | TGTGCCAGCAGTTTCACAGGGGGCGTTCAGCCCCAGCATTTT | CASSFTGGVQPQHF
TRBJ1-1 | few | NA | TRBV9 | TGTGCCAGCAGCGTAGTAGACACTGAAGCTTTCTTT | CASSVVDTEAFF
TRBJ2-7 | few | TRBD1 | TRBV20-1 | TGCAGTGCTAGAGACCGGGACAGGGATGCCAGCGAGCAGTACTTC | CSARDRDRDASEQYF
TRBJ1-2 | NA | TRBD1 | TRBV28 | TGTGCCAGCAATAACCCCAGACAGGGCTCACACTCTGTCTATGGCTACACCTTC | CASNNPRQGSHSVYGYTF
TRBJ2-1 | NA | NA | TRBV5-1 | TGCGCCAGCAGCGTGGTACAGGGTGCCAATGAGCAGTTCTTC | CASSVVQGANEQFF
TRBJ1-5 | many | TRBD1 | TRBV7-2 | TGTGCCAGCAGCTTAACGAGGACAGGGCGTCAGCCCCAGCATTTT | CASSLTRTGRQPQHF
TRBJ2-1 | many | TRBD2 | TRBV5-1 | TGCGCCAGCAGCTTGAGGGATAGCGGGGACTACAATGAGCAGTTCTTC | CASSLRDSGDYNEQFF
TRBJ2-7 | once | NA | TRBV10-3 | TGTGCCACCCGGAAGGGTAAGGACGAGCAGTACTTC | CATRKGKDEQYF
TRBJ1-2 | many | NA | TRBV7-2 | TGTGCCAGCAGCCTAGGGGACGGGGATGGCTACACCTTC | CASSLGDGDGYTF
TRBJ1-1 | NA | NA | TRBV6-5 | TGTGCCAGCAGTTACGGACGGCTGAACACTGAAGCTTTCTTT | CASSYGRLNTEAFF
TRBJ2-1 | NA | TRBD1 | TRBV7-3 | TGTGCCAGCAGCTTAGGGCCAGGGGACAGCTACGAGCAGTTCTTC | CASSLGPGDSYEQFF
TRBJ1-1 | NA | TRBD1 | TRBV18 | TGTGCCAGCTCAAAGGCTCCAGGGGGGGACACTGAAGCTTTCTTT | CASSKAPGGDTEAFF
TRBJ1-5 | NA | NA | TRBV20-1 | TGCAGTGCATTCACTCGGAACAATCAGCCCCAGCATTTT | CSAFTRNNQPQHF
TRBJ1-6 | NA | NA | TRBV6-4 | TGTGCCAGCAGTGAAGGGTGCGATTCACCCCTCCACTTT | CASSEGCDSPLHF
TRBJ1-1 | NA | NA | TRBV29-1 | TGCAGCGGCTGGGGCCTCATGGACACTGAAGCTTTCTTT | CSGWGLMDTEAFF
TRBJ2-7 | NA | TRBD1 | TRBV12-3/TRBV12-4 | TGTGCCAGCAGGACGCTGGACAGGGCCTACGAGCAGTACTTC | CASRTLDRAYEQYF
TRBJ1-5 | NA | NA | TRBV4-1 | TGCGCCAGCAGCCAAGTGGGCCAGAGCAATCAGCCCCAGCATTTT | CASSQVGQSNQPQHF
TRBJ2-1 | many | NA | TRBV12-3/TRBV12-4 | TGTGCCAGCAGTTTGGCTGGTGAGCAGTTCTTC | CASSLAGEQFF
TRBJ2-1 | NA | NA | TRBV25-1 | TGTGCCAGCAGTGATCAGTGGGACGAGCAGTTCTTC | CASSDQWDEQFF
TRBJ2-3 | many | TRBD2 | TRBV4-2 | TGTGCCAGCAGCCACGGCTCGGGGGGTGGGACAGATACGCAGTATTTT | CASSHGSGGGTDTQYF
TRBJ2-7 | few | TRBD2 | TRBV27 | TGTGCCAGCACGGCGGGGGGGCCGTACGAGCAGTACTTC | CASTAGGPYEQYF
TRBJ1-3 | few | NA | TRBV4-1 | TGCGCCAGCAGCCCGCTGGAGGGGACCTCTGGAAACACCATATATTTT | CASSPLEGTSGNTIYF
TRBJ1-4 | NA | NA | TRBV6-2/TRBV6-3 | TGTGCCAGCAGCCAGGAGAAAAAACTGTTTTTT | CASSQEKKLFF
TRBJ1-5 | many | NA | TRBV12-3/TRBV12-4 | TGTGCCAGCAGTTTCTCCAGCCCTAGCAATCAGCCCCAGCATTTT | CASSFSSPSNQPQHF
TRBJ1-2 | many | NA | TRBV29-1 | TGCAGCGTTTGGGGCGACTATGGCTACACCTTC | CSVWGDYGYTF
TRBJ2-3 | NA | NA | TRBV27 | TGTGCCAGCAGTTTATCGGTGGGGGGCGCAGATACGCAGTATTTT | CASSLSVGGADTQYF
TRBJ1-2 | many | TRBD1 | TRBV6-6 | TGTGCCAGCAGTGCCGGGACAGGGGGTAGATATGGCTACACCTTC | CASSAGTGGRYGYTF
TRBJ1-5 | NA | NA | TRBV20-1 | TGCAGTGCGCGCCCTCGGGGTGGCAATCAGCCCCAGCATTTT | CSARPRGGNQPQHF
TRBJ2-1 | NA | TRBD2 | TRBV4-1 | TGCGCCAGCAGCCCAAGGACTAGCGGGACCTCCTACAATGAGCAGTTCTTC | CASSPRTSGTSYNEQFF
TRBJ1-6 | NA | TRBD1 | TRBV7-9 | TGTGCCAGCACAGAAGACAGGGGCTCCTATAATTCACCCCTCCACTTT | CASTEDRGSYNSPLHF
TRBJ1-5 | NA | NA | TRBV2 | TGTGCCAGCAGCGGACGCCGGAACAATCAGCCCCAGCATTTT | CASSGRRNNQPQHF
TRBJ2-7 | many | NA | TRBV12-3/TRBV12-4 | TGTGCCAGCAGCCCAGGGTACGAGCAGTACTTC | CASSPGYEQYF
TRBJ1-6 | many | TRBD1 | TRBV10-3 | TGTGCCACCCGGACAGGGCAAACAAATTCACCCCTCCACTTT | CATRTGQTNSPLHF
TRBJ2-1 | NA | TRBD2 | TRBV20-1 | TGCAGTGCTAGTCCCGGACTAGCGGGGGAAGAGACCCAGTTCTTC | CSASPGLAGEETQFF
TRBJ1-2 | NA | NA | TRBV2 | TGTGCCGGGTCAACAGGATTCTATGGCTACACCTTC | CAGSTGFYGYTF